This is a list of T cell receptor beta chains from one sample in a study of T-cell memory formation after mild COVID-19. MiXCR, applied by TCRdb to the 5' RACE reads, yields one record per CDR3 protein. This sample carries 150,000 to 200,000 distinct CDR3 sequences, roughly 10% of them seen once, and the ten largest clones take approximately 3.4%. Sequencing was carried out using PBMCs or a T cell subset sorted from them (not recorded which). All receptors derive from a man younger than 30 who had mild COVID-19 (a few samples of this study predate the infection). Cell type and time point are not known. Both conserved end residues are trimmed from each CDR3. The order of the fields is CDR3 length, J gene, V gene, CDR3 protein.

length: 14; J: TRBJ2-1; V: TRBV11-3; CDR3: ASSLVGGGAGNEQF
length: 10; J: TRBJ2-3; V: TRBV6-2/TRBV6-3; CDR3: ASGEITDTQY
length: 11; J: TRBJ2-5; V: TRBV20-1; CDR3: SATGQGAETQY
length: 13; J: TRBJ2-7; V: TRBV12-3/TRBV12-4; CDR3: ASSWLGGSTYEQY
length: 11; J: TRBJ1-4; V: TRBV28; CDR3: ASSSGFLEKLF
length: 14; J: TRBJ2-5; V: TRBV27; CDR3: ASSPITFSLRETQY
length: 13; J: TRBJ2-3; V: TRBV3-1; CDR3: ASSQEWGRGDTQY
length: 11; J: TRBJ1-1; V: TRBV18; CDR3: ASSRDKNTEAF
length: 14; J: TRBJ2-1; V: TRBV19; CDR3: ASYPTGLSSYNEQF
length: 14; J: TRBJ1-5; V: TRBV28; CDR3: ASTVGSGGNVQPQH
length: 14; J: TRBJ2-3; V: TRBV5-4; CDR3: ASSFREWGSTDTQY
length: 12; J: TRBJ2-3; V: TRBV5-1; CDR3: ASSLGQSTDTQY
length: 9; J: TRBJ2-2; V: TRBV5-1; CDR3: ASMQGRELF
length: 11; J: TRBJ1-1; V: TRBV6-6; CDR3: ASRIGAGTEAF
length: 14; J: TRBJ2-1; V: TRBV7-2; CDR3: ASSSPGLRGGNEQF
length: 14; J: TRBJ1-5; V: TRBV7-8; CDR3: ASSSGGGGSNQPQH
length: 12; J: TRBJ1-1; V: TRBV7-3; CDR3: ASRLGTGLTEAF
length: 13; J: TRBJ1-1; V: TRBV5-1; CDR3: ASSYEGQGRTEAF
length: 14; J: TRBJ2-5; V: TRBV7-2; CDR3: ASSLGVAGGGETQY
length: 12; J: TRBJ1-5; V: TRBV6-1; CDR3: ASILSDGNQPQH
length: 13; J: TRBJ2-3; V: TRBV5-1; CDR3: ASSLSGARTDTQY
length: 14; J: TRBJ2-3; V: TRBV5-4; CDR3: ASSLGLQLETDTQY
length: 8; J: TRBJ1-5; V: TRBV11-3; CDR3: ASSPQPQH
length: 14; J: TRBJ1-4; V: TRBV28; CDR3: ASSLRTPSQNEKLF
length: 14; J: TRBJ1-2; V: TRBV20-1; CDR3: SARDRRTGGLDGYT
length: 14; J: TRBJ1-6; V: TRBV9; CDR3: ASSDGQAVYNSPLH
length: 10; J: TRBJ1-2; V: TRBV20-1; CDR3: SALDRVDGYT
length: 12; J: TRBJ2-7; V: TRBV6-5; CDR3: ASSRLAGGGEQY
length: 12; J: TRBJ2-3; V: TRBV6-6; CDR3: ASSLTGEADTQY
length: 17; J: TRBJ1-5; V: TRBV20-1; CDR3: SAGILRDNLIASNQPQH
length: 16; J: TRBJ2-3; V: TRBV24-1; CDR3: ATSDLGGGGATSDTQY
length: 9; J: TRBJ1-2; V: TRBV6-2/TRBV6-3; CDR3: SSSIRGGYT
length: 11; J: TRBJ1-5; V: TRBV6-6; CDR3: ASRRQGFWAQH
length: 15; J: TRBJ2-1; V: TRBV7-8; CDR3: ASSRTGGASPYNEQF
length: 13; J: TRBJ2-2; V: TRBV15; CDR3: ATSRGTGDPGELF
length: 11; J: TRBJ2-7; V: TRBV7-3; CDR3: ASSSGTSGQRY
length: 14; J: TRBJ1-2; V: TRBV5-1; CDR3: ASSLGGTGDFSGYT
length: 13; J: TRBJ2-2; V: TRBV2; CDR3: ASSQGLLNTGELF
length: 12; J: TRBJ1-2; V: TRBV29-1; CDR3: SVEVGPTNYGYT
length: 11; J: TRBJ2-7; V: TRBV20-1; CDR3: SAGRDTTYEQY
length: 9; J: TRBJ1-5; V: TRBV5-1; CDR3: ASSSTGQGD